The table lists the clone carrying this TCR beta chain with a count of one. This specimen comes from a study of CD8 T cells in ankylosing spondylitis. V lost 3 bases, J lost 8 bases, and 6 bases lay in between. Germline V lookup: CDR1 KGHDR, CDR2 SFDVKD. The CDR3 is 11 residues long. TCRdb recomputed calls from the 5' RACE reads with MiXCR, one row per CDR3 protein. The sample records approximately 300,000 distinct CDR3 sequences, around 20% being singletons. The TCR comes from a female donor with ankylosing spondylitis or in good health (not recorded which). The rearrangement joins TRBV24-1 to TRBJ1-2; no clear D gene. Sequencing used blood, either unsorted or a sorted T cell fraction (not recorded which). CDR3 residues: CATSDRRGYTF. The CDR3 DNA is TGTGCCACCAGTGATCGGAGAGGCTACACCTTC.